This TCR beta chain originates from a study of blood T cell repertoires in COVID-19. In the study overall: Italy, Spain and the United States were the sources of the convalescent and acute COVID-19 samples. T cells, B-cell-depleted T cells, or PBMCs provided the cDNA or gDNA that served as material.

CDR3 length: 14 amino acids. Trimming took 1 base from V and 6 from J, leaving 12 bases between them. Germline CDR1 is SGHVS and CDR2 is FQNEAQ. Under the authors' procedure: Quantification of nucleated cells was approximated via reference gene primer amplification. The repertoire was sequenced with immunoSEQ multiplex PCR; TCRdb's copy has only in-frame clones and lacks some. D and trimming come from the DNA, and the V and J calls and clone size come from that table. The sample has about 73,000 clones, nearly 90% seen once. The rearrangement links TRBV7-8 to TRBJ1-1, with a tentative D call TRBD1 (5 bases). The specimen sequenced was peripheral blood. This clonotype originated in a man of 80 years or more with acute or convalescent COVID-19. CDR3 sequence: CASSLESREAEAFF. The CDR3 DNA reads as TGTGCCAGCAGCTTAGAGAGCAGGGAGGCTGAAGCTTTCTTT.